This T cell receptor beta chain appears in the sequencing data of a study of cytomegalovirus exposure and HLA in healthy donors. It was with 60 Vbeta and 13 Jbeta primers that the PCR ran. Data came from immunoSEQ multiplex PCR; TCRdb stores just in-frame clones and leaves some out. The data contain roughly 67,000 clones, around three quarters of them singletons. As regards this clone: Its target is not known.

The study, taken as a whole, reports: Sequences of the TCR beta chain were said to predict the HLA-A and HLA-B alleles of most subjects accurately. Specificity for CMV antigens was confirmed in vitro for three of the CMV-associated chains.

CDR1 is SGHAT, CDR2 FQDESV, per germline (reference sequence). The CDR3 sequence is 14 residues long. V lost 5 bases, J lost 5 bases, and 16 bases lay in between. At sampling all donors were nominally healthy, likely with unrecorded immune exposures. The gene calls are TRBV11-1 and TRBJ2-7, with a weak D call TRBD1 (5 bases). The receptor comes from a man between 60 and 75 years old in good health and CMV-seropositive. Sequenced input: PBMCs. CDR3 bases: TGTGCCAGCAGCGAGGCTTCAGGGAAAAACGAGCAGTACTTC. Its protein product is CASSEASGKNEQYF.